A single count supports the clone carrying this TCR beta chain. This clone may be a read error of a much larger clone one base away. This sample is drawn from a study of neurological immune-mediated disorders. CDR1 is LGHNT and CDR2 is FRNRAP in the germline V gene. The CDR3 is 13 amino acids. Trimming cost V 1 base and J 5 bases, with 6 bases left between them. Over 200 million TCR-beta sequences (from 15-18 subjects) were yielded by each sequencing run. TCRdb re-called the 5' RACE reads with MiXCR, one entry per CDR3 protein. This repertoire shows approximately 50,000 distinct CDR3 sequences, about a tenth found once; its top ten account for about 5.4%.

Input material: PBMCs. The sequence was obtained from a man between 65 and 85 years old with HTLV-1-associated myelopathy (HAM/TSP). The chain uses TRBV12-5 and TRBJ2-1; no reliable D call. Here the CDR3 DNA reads TGTGCTAGTGGTTTGGGTTACCACAATGAGCAGTTCTTC. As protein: CASGLGYHNEQFF.